Listed below are T cell receptor beta chains from one sample, sequenced in a study of blood T cells in healthy people across ages. Via MiXCR, TCRdb re-called the 5' RACE reads, giving one row per CDR3 protein. The sample has some 1.5 million distinct CDR3 sequences; approximately 43% are singletons. The sample comprised blood. These receptors originate from a woman aged 18-29 years in good health. Each CDR3 is given with its conserved first and last residue. Each record gives: clone size, V gene, D gene, J gene, CDR3 DNA, CDR3 protein. D genes are given only for firm matches. Only some rows state a clone size, as once, few, many or a class for expanded clones.

clone_size: NA; v_call: TRBV4-1; d_call: NA; j_call: TRBJ2-5; cdr3_nt: TGCGCCAGCAGCCAAGTCGGGGGGCGCGGAAAGACCCAGTACTTC; cdr3_aa: CASSQVGGRGKTQYF
clone_size: NA; v_call: TRBV29-1; d_call: TRBD1; j_call: TRBJ2-5; cdr3_nt: TGCAGCGTCAACGGACAGGGCCGGGAGACCCAGTACTTC; cdr3_aa: CSVNGQGRETQYF
clone_size: NA; v_call: TRBV9; d_call: TRBD1; j_call: TRBJ1-4; cdr3_nt: TGTGCCAGCAGCGTAGGTCCCCCCGGGACAGATAATGAAAAACTGTTTTTT; cdr3_aa: CASSVGPPGTDNEKLFF
clone_size: NA; v_call: TRBV4-2; d_call: TRBD2; j_call: TRBJ2-1; cdr3_nt: TGTGCCAGCACCACATCTAGCGGGGTGACCTACAATGAGCAGTTCTTC; cdr3_aa: CASTTSSGVTYNEQFF
clone_size: NA; v_call: TRBV5-1; d_call: NA; j_call: TRBJ2-1; cdr3_nt: TGCGCCAGCAGCTTGGATCGGACGATTTACAATGAGCAGTTCTTC; cdr3_aa: CASSLDRTIYNEQFF
clone_size: NA; v_call: TRBV20-1; d_call: NA; j_call: TRBJ2-1; cdr3_nt: TGCAGTGCCCTCAGGGAAATCAATGAGCAGTTCTTC; cdr3_aa: CSALREINEQFF
clone_size: NA; v_call: TRBV7-9; d_call: NA; j_call: TRBJ1-5; cdr3_nt: TGTGCCAGCAGCTTATTGGCCTCGGGGGATCAGCCCCAGCATTTT; cdr3_aa: CASSLLASGDQPQHF
clone_size: few; v_call: TRBV5-1; d_call: TRBD1; j_call: TRBJ2-7; cdr3_nt: TGCGCCAGCAGCTTGTACCCGACAGGGGACTACGAGCAGTACTTC; cdr3_aa: CASSLYPTGDYEQYF
clone_size: many; v_call: TRBV12-3/TRBV12-4; d_call: TRBD1; j_call: TRBJ1-2; cdr3_nt: TGTGCCAGCAGCAGGGAGGGGACAGTCTATGGCTACACCTTC; cdr3_aa: CASSREGTVYGYTF
clone_size: NA; v_call: TRBV10-3; d_call: NA; j_call: TRBJ1-6; cdr3_nt: TGTACCATCAGAGACTTTAGTAATTCACCCCTCCACTTT; cdr3_aa: CTIRDFSNSPLHF
clone_size: NA; v_call: TRBV3-1; d_call: NA; j_call: TRBJ2-5; cdr3_nt: TGTGCCAGCAGCCTCGTAGGCCGCTTCAATGAGCAGTACTTC; cdr3_aa: CASSLVGRFNEQYF
clone_size: few; v_call: TRBV30; d_call: NA; j_call: TRBJ1-2; cdr3_nt: TGTGCCTGGAGTGTGGCCTCGAGGGGATATGGCTACACCTTC; cdr3_aa: CAWSVASRGYGYTF
clone_size: few; v_call: TRBV13; d_call: NA; j_call: TRBJ2-5; cdr3_nt: TGTGCCAGCAGCTTATATGGGTACAATGAGCAGTACTTC; cdr3_aa: CASSLYGYNEQYF
clone_size: NA; v_call: TRBV18; d_call: NA; j_call: TRBJ1-2; cdr3_nt: TGTGCCAGCTCACCATCTGATAACTATGGCTACACCTTC; cdr3_aa: CASSPSDNYGYTF
clone_size: NA; v_call: TRBV6-6; d_call: NA; j_call: TRBJ1-2; cdr3_nt: TGTGCCAGCAGTTTGAGTCTCTCCCCTGGCTACACCTTC; cdr3_aa: CASSLSLSPGYTF
clone_size: few; v_call: TRBV6-6; d_call: NA; j_call: TRBJ2-1; cdr3_nt: TGTGCCAGCAGAGCCCTCGACCCCTACAATGAGCAGTTCTTC; cdr3_aa: CASRALDPYNEQFF
clone_size: few; v_call: TRBV3-1; d_call: TRBD2; j_call: TRBJ2-7; cdr3_nt: TGTGCCAGCAGCCGAGAGAGTGGACTAGCGGCGTACGAGCAGTACTTC; cdr3_aa: CASSRESGLAAYEQYF
clone_size: few; v_call: TRBV7-9; d_call: NA; j_call: TRBJ2-7; cdr3_nt: TGTGCCAGCAGCCAAAACAGGGTATTAGACTACGAGCAGTACTTC; cdr3_aa: CASSQNRVLDYEQYF
clone_size: few; v_call: TRBV4-2; d_call: NA; j_call: TRBJ2-1; cdr3_nt: TGTGCCAGCTTTAAGTTAGAAAGCAAGAGGGTGACCTACAATGAGCAGTTCTTC; cdr3_aa: CASFKLESKRVTYNEQFF
clone_size: NA; v_call: TRBV5-1; d_call: NA; j_call: TRBJ2-7; cdr3_nt: TGCGCCAGCAGCCCCTTCCAGGGGTTGAACTACGAGCAGTACTTC; cdr3_aa: CASSPFQGLNYEQYF
clone_size: few; v_call: TRBV3-1; d_call: NA; j_call: TRBJ2-2; cdr3_nt: TGTGCCAGCAGCCAACGGGGTTGGAGCACCGGGGAGCTGTTTTTT; cdr3_aa: CASSQRGWSTGELFF
clone_size: NA; v_call: TRBV6-2/TRBV6-3; d_call: NA; j_call: TRBJ2-7; cdr3_nt: TGTGCCAGCAGTTCCTCCTTCCCCTACGAGCAGTACTTC; cdr3_aa: CASSSSFPYEQYF
clone_size: NA; v_call: TRBV7-8; d_call: TRBD2; j_call: TRBJ2-3; cdr3_nt: TGTGCCAGCAGCTTGGAAATAGCGGGGGGAGATACGCAGTATTTT; cdr3_aa: CASSLEIAGGDTQYF